One TCR beta chain is described in this entry. Repertoires were generated with immunoSEQ multiplex PCR, while TCRdb's copy carries only in-frame clones and drops some. Among about 31,000 clones, about 91% were seen once, and the ten largest hold roughly 9%. These data belong to a study of PD-1 and CTLA-4 blockade in melanoma. The CDR3 extends over 15 amino acids. Germline V gives CDR1 SGHRS, CDR2 YFSETQ. V was pared by 0 bases and J by 4 bases, with 13 bases between. The specimen was CD8+ T cells from peripheral blood, collected from a patient given anti-PD-1 treatment. This sequence joins TRBV5-1 and TRBJ1-1, with a weak D call TRBD1 (5 bases). The TCR was taken from a human donor with melanoma. CDR3 sequence: CASSLDKRGGTEAFF. In DNA, the CDR3 is TGCGCCAGCAGCTTGGATAAGAGGGGTGGCACTGAAGCTTTCTTT.